The 32 T cell receptor beta chains given below trace back to one sample, sequenced in a study of graft-versus-host responses after intestinal transplantation listed by TCRdb under 2021. The library relied on the immunoSEQ multiplex PCR assay. TCRdb limited this immuneACCESS table to in-frame rearrangements with V and J called. A share of clones is missing; checked studies link under half to unresolved V genes, and the rest is unexplained. In all, the sample holds 73,000 or so clones, and 90% of those were seen once. Together, the top ten hold 4% of the sample. Which antigens these TCRs recognize remains unknown. Per the publication, the time point label means: cells obtained before transplantation from donor or recipient. The source was unstimulated CD8+ T cells sorted from spleen or lymph node cells, collected before transplant. The receptors originated from a human donor who was the organ donor for an intestinal transplant.

This chain joins TRBV15 and TRBJ2-1, with 11 bases lining up with TRBD1. V shed 4 bases and J 6 bases; nucleotides not matched to a gene: 8. From germline, CDR1 is LNHNV and CDR2 YYDKDF (reference sequence). This CDR3 is built from 16 residues. DNA for the CDR3: TGTGCCACCAGCAAACCGGGACAGGGGGGCTTCAATGAGCAGTTCTTC. Encoded protein: CATSKPGQGGFNEQFF.

The CDR3 DNA is TGTGCCAGCAGCTTAGTTACTAGCGAAGAGACCCAGTACTTC. The encoded protein is CASSLVTSEETQYF. The chain has TRBV7-9 and TRBJ2-5; TRBD2 matches at 7 bases. CDR1 and CDR2 (germline): SEHNR, FQNEAQ (reference sequence). The CDR3 totals 14 residues. Losses at the gene ends were 1 base for V and 3 bases for J; bases not matched to a gene: 2.

The chain has TRBV6-1 and TRBJ1-1; TRBD1 might be the D (6 bases). Germline V gene lookup returns CDR1 MNHNS and CDR2 SASEGT. This CDR3 has 15 amino acids. Trimming took 5 bases from V and 1 from J, leaving 14 bases between them. The CDR3 spells CASSNSLQGNTEAFF. The CDR3 coding sequence is TGTGCCAGCAGTAACAGTTTACAGGGGAACACTGAAGCTTTCTTT.

V gene TRBV9 combines with J gene TRBJ1-2; 8 nucleotides match TRBD1. CDR3 length equals 17 residues. Germline V gene data show CDR1 as SGDLS and CDR2 as YYNGEE. The V gene end was trimmed by 3 bases and the J gene end by 2 bases; junction bases not matched to a gene: 12. The CDR3 DNA is TGTGCCAGCAGCGCGTACTTCGGACAGGGCTCAAACTATGGCTACACCTTC. Translated, it gives CASSAYFGQGSNYGYTF.

The rearrangement uses TRBV6-1 and TRBJ1-2; 9 positions match TRBD1. Trimming took 2 bases from V and 7 from J; bases not matched to a gene: 8. Germline loops: CDR1 MNHNS, CDR2 SASEGT. The CDR3 extends over 15 amino acids. CDR3 bases: TGTGCCAGCAGTGAACTTTTGACAGGGGGAGGTGGCTACACCTTC. Encoded protein: CASSELLTGGGGYTF.

The rearrangement joins TRBV29-1 to TRBJ1-1; D might be TRBD1 (5 bases). The germline V and J ends were trimmed by 0 bases and 2 bases, with 10 bases remaining between them. Germline V gene data show CDR1 as SQVTM and CDR2 as ANQGSEA. The CDR3 length is 14 residues. CDR3 nucleotides: TGCAGCGTTGAAGAGGGACTCTTCAACACTGAAGCTTTCTTT. Encoded protein: CSVEEGLFNTEAFF.

The J gene is TRBJ1-5, the V gene TRBV4-1; possibly TRBD1 for D (5 bases). Trimming cost V 0 bases and J 7 bases, with 16 bases left between them. The CDR3 runs to 16 residues. CDR1 MGHRA and CDR2 YSYEKL come from the germline V gene. The CDR3 coding sequence is TGCGCCAGCAGCCAAGATTTCGGGGGGTTGTGGCAGCCCCAGCATTTT. Encoded protein: CASSQDFGGLWQPQHF.

The genes are TRBV13 and TRBJ1-4; perhaps TRBD1 as D (5 bases). The CDR3 totals 15 residues. V lost 5 bases and J 3 bases, leaving 13 bases between the germline ends. CDR1 PRHDT and CDR2 FYEKMQ come from the germline V gene (reference sequence). The CDR3 coding sequence is TGTGCCAGCAGCCCTCGGACGGGGGCTAATGAAAAACTGTTTTTT. Encoded protein: CASSPRTGANEKLFF.

This sequence joins TRBV7-9 and TRBJ2-5; possibly TRBD2 for D (6 bases). Trimming left V 5 bases short and J 5 bases short, with 15 bases between. The CDR3 is 14 residues long. Germline-derived CDR1 and CDR2 are SEHNR and FQNEAQ (reference sequence). CDR3 amino acids: CASSQVGGTETQYF. CDR3 in DNA: TGTGCCAGCAGCCAAGTGGGGGGAACGGAGACCCAGTACTTC.

V and J are TRBV9 and TRBJ1-1; possible D gene TRBD1, 5 bases. Germline CDR1 is SGDLS and CDR2 is YYNGEE. The CDR3 has 15 amino acids. Trimming removed 0 bases from V and 5 bases from J, with 14 bases in between. The CDR3 loop is CASSVGGTGVTEAFF. In DNA, the CDR3 is TGTGCCAGCAGCGTAGGGGGGACGGGGGTGACTGAAGCTTTCTTT.

This chain uses TRBV5-6 with TRBJ2-5, with TRBD1 matching over 8 bases. Unmatched junction bases numbered 8, after V lost 0 bases and J lost 4 bases. Germline loops: CDR1 SGHDT, CDR2 YYEEEE. The CDR3 totals 16 residues. CDR3 nucleotide sequence: TGTGCCAGCAGCTTGGGCAGGGGGCCGGGAAGAGAGACCCAGTACTTC. It encodes CASSLGRGPGRETQYF.

The rearrangement links TRBV5-4 to TRBJ1-1; D might be TRBD1 (5 bases). V lost 1 base and J 0 bases, leaving 10 bases between the germline ends. CDR1 and CDR2 from the germline V gene are SGHNT and YYREEE (reference sequence). This CDR3 contains 15 residues. The chain's CDR3 is CASSLWQGLNTEAFF. CDR3 nucleotides: TGTGCCAGCAGCTTGTGGCAGGGCTTGAACACTGAAGCTTTCTTT. The whole variable domain, filled in from reference TRBV5-4 and TRBJ1-1, reads ETGVTQSPTHLIKTRGQQVTLRCSSQSGHNTVSWYQQALGQGPQFIFQYYREEENGRGNFPPRFSGLQFPNYSSELNVNALELDDSALYLCASSLWQGLNTEAFFGQGTRLTVV.

The V gene is TRBV9, the J gene TRBJ1-3; D remains ambiguous. This CDR3 comprises 13 residues. Trimming stripped 9 bases from V and 0 bases from J, with 10 bases between. Germline V lookup: CDR1 SGDLS, CDR2 YYNGEE. The CDR3 coding sequence is TGTGCCACTACGCCCGGCTCTGGAAACACCATATATTTT. Translating gives CATTPGSGNTIYF.

The chain links TRBV4-1 to TRBJ1-4, with D perhaps TRBD1 (5 bases). Germline values: CDR1 MGHRA, CDR2 YSYEKL. Trimming took 1 base from V and 3 from J, leaving 9 bases between them. This CDR3 has 15 amino acids. The CDR3 DNA reads TGCGCCAGCAGCCAAGTTGGAGGGGCTAATGAAAAACTGTTTTTT. Its protein product is CASSQVGGANEKLFF.

The chain links TRBV5-4 to TRBJ2-3; D is undetermined. Germline V CDR1 and CDR2: SGHNT, YYREEE (reference sequence). The CDR3 has 12 amino acids. V was cut by 2 bases and J by 6 bases, with 7 bases left in between. The CDR3 region is CASSFPPDTQYF. DNA for the CDR3: TGTGCCAGCAGCTTCCCCCCGGATACGCAGTATTTT.

DNA of the CDR3: TGTGCCAGCAGCCAAGAGGGACTAGGGGAAGAGACCCAGTACTTC. It yields the protein CASSQEGLGEETQYF. The chain has TRBV9 and TRBJ2-5; TRBD2 matches at 8 bases. Per the germline V gene, CDR1 is SGDLS and CDR2 is YYNGEE. The CDR3 extends over 15 amino acids. V gave up 4 bases and J gave up 3 bases; unmatched junction bases: 8. The full variable domain, in which reference TRBV9 and TRBJ2-5 provide the parts outside the CDR3, is DSGVTQTPKHLITATGQRVTLRCSPRSGDLSVYWYQQSLDQGLQFLIQYYNGEERAKGNILERFSAQQFPDLHSELNLSSLELGDSALYFCASSQEGLGEETQYFGPGTRLLVL.

The gene calls are TRBV25-1 and TRBJ1-2; D possibly corresponds to TRBD1 (6 bases). This CDR3 is built from 13 residues. Trimming cost V 7 bases and J 8 bases, with 17 bases left between them. The germline gives CDR1 MGHDK, CDR2 SYGVNS. The CDR3 sequence: CASTEPGGSGYTF. CDR3 DNA sequence: TGTGCCAGCACCGAGCCGGGGGGCAGCGGCTACACCTTC.

This rearrangement joins TRBV7-9 to TRBJ1-2; TRBD1 aligns across 7 bases. Germline loops: CDR1 SEHNR, CDR2 FQNEAQ (reference sequence). The CDR3 consists of 17 residues. V lost 0 bases and J lost 4; bases outside the gene matches: 11. The CDR3 DNA sequence: TGTGCCAGCAGCTTAGCTTCCCAGGGGGACTCCTCCTATGGCTACACCTTC. It codes for CASSLASQGDSSYGYTF.

This chain connects TRBV4-3 to TRBJ1-4, with a possible D match to TRBD1 (6 bases). The germline V gene encodes CDR1 LGHNA and CDR2 YSLEER. This CDR3 spans 15 amino acids. V lost 1 base and J lost 3, with 9 bases in between. The CDR3 region has the DNA TGCGCCAGCAGCCAAGTAGGACAGTCTAATGAAAAACTGTTTTTT. Translated: CASSQVGQSNEKLFF.

The V gene is TRBV28, the J gene TRBJ1-1; tentatively, D is TRBD1 (5 bases). V lost 3 bases and J lost 0, with 17 bases in between. The CDR3 loop spans 17 amino acids. CDR1 and CDR2 (germline): MDHEN, SYDVKM. In DNA, the CDR3 is TGTGCCAGCAGTTTTTGGGACTCCTCTCTTGTGAACACTGAAGCTTTCTTT. It yields the protein CASSFWDSSLVNTEAFF.

This chain uses TRBV6-4 with TRBJ1-1; 8 bases align to TRBD1. This CDR3 is 14 amino acids long. Germline CDR1 is MRHNA and CDR2 is SNTAGT. With V trimmed by 5 bases and J by 4 bases, 6 bases remained unmatched. The CDR3 spells CASSRGQGFTEAFF. In nucleotides, the CDR3 is TGTGCCAGCAGTAGAGGACAGGGATTCACTGAAGCTTTCTTT.

The chain carries TRBV7-9 and TRBJ1-5, with D possibly matching TRBD1 (5 bases). The CDR3 is 14 amino acids. V dropped 5 bases and J dropped 5 bases, with 13 bases sitting between them. The V gene's germline CDR1 is SEHNR and CDR2 FQNEAQ (reference sequence). CDR3 in amino acids: CASSPSGMDQPQHF. The CDR3 coding sequence is TGTGCCAGCAGCCCCTCAGGGATGGATCAGCCCCAGCATTTT.

CDR3 nucleotides: TGTGCCAGCACAACGGGGGGAGATACGCAGTATTTT. Translated, it gives CASTTGGDTQYF. V is TRBV27 and J is TRBJ2-3, with 7 bases aligning to TRBD2. The CDR3 runs to 12 residues. Germline V gene sequence: CDR1 MNHEY, CDR2 SMNVEV (reference sequence). After removal of 7 bases from V and 5 bases from J, the junction contained 3 bases not matched to a gene.

As DNA, the CDR3 is TGTGCCAGCAGCCGGAGCCAGGGTAAGAGCTATGGCTACACCTTC. It yields the protein CASSRSQGKSYGYTF. This chain connects TRBV5-5 to TRBJ1-2, with D tentatively TRBD1 (5 bases). V shed 4 bases and J shed 4 bases, with 17 bases lying between them. The CDR3 covers 15 residues. Per the germline V gene, CDR1 is SGHKS and CDR2 is YYEKEE (reference sequence).

The V call is TRBV13, the J call TRBJ2-1; 9 bases agree with TRBD2. The CDR3 is 15 residues long. V was pared by 3 bases and J by 7 bases, with 7 bases of the junction left unmatched. In germline, CDR1 is PRHDT, CDR2 FYEKMQ (reference sequence). This chain's CDR3 is CASSLGAGGLNEQFF. CDR3 in DNA: TGTGCCAGCAGCTTGGGAGCGGGGGGACTTAATGAGCAGTTCTTC.

This clone came up once. The chain combines TRBV4-3 with TRBJ1-6; 7 nucleotides match TRBD1. CDR1 and CDR2 from the germline V gene are LGHNA and YSLEER. V was pared by 0 bases and J by 7 bases, with 6 bases of the junction left unmatched. The CDR3 sequence is 16 residues long. The CDR3 sequence: CASSQDLGRGNSPLHF. The CDR3 DNA reads TGCGCCAGCAGCCAAGATTTAGGCAGGGGGAATTCACCCCTCCACTTT.

In this sample, this clone turned up a few times. This chain links TRBV28 with TRBJ2-7; 7 bases match TRBD2. The CDR3 is 13 residues long. Trimming took 5 bases from V and 2 from J; bases not matched to a gene: 3. Germline V CDR1 and CDR2: MDHEN, SYDVKM. CDR3 sequence: CASSTSGTYEQYV. CDR3 in DNA: TGTGCCAGCAGTACAAGCGGGACCTACGAGCAGTACGTC.

CDR3 nucleotide sequence: TGTGCCAGCAGCTTGGAGCAGGACTACGAGCAGTACGTC. Translation gives CASSLEQDYEQYV. This chain joins TRBV5-4 and TRBJ2-7; D ambiguous. V lost 0 bases to trimming and J lost 3 bases, with 7 bases between them. CDR3 size: 13 residues. Germline V lookup: CDR1 SGHNT, CDR2 YYREEE (reference sequence).

This chain uses TRBV27 with TRBJ2-1; 9 nucleotides agree with TRBD2. The germline CDR1 and CDR2 sequences are MNHEY and SMNVEV (reference sequence). The junction had 13 bases not matched to a gene; V was cut back by 6 bases and J by 7 bases. The CDR3 is 16 residues long. The chain's CDR3 is CASSTKPGLAMNEQFF. In DNA form, the CDR3 reads TGTGCCAGCAGCACAAAACCGGGACTAGCAATGAATGAGCAGTTCTTC.

The chain couples TRBV2 to TRBJ2-2, with TRBD2 matching over 9 bases. The CDR3 consists of 16 residues. The V segment lost 3 bases and the J segment 7 bases; nucleotides outside the gene matches: 9. Germline loops: CDR1 SNHLY, CDR2 FYNNEI. The CDR3 sequence is CASSEESSGVGGELFF. The CDR3, as DNA: TGTGCCAGCAGTGAGGAATCTAGCGGGGTGGGCGGGGAGCTGTTTTTT.

This clone occurred a few times. The J gene is TRBJ2-3, the V gene TRBV6-4; 9 bases agree with TRBD2. The V gene's germline CDR1 is MRHNA and CDR2 SNTAGT. This CDR3 has 14 residues. J gave up 2 bases and V 4 bases, and 1 base lay outside the gene matches. The chain's CDR3 is CASSGGGATDTQYF. In nucleotides, the CDR3 is TGTGCCAGCAGTGGCGGGGGGGCCACAGATACGCAGTATTTT.

V gene TRBV30 combines with J gene TRBJ2-1, with 13 bases aligning to TRBD2. The V gene's germline CDR1 is GTSNPN and CDR2 SVGIG (reference sequence). The CDR3 is 16 amino acids. Trimming cost V 5 bases and J 4 bases; bases outside gene matches: 8. The CDR3 loop reads CAWELLAGGRYNEQFF. For the CDR3, the DNA is TGTGCCTGGGAATTACTAGCGGGGGGGAGATACAATGAGCAGTTCTTC.